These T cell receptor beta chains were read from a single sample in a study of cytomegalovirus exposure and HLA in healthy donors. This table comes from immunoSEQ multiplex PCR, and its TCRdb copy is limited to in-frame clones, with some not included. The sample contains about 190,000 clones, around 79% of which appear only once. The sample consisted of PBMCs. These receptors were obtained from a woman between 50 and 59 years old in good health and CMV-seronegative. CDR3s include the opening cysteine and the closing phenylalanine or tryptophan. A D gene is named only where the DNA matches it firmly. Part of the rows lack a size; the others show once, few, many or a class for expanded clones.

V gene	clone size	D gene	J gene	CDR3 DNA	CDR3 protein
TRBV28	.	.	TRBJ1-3	TGTGCCAGCAGTCCAGGGTATAGAAACACCATATATTTT	CASSPGYRNTIYF
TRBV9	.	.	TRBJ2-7	TGTGCCAGCAGCGCGAGCGGGTCTAGCTCCTACGAGCAGTACTTC	CASSASGSSSYEQYF
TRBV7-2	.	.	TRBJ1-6	TGTGCCAGCAGCTCCCATACCACGAGCTCCTATAATTCACCCCTCCACTTT	CASSSHTTSSYNSPLHF
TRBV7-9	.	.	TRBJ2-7	TGTGCCAGCAGCTCGCGAGGTCTCCACGAGCAGTACTTC	CASSSRGLHEQYF
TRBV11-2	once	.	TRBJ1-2	TGTGCCAGCAGCTTAGGGGGCCTGAGCTATGGCTACACCTTC	CASSLGGLSYGYTF
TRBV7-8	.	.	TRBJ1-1	TGTGCCAGCAGCTTAGGTCACGCGAGCGTTGAAGCTTTCTTT	CASSLGHASVEAFF
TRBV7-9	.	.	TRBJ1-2	TGTGCCAGCAGCTTACTCAGTTACTATGGCTACACCTTC	CASSLLSYYGYTF
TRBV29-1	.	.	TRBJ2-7	TGCAGCGTCCACAACAGTTGGCGTAACGAGCAGTACTTC	CSVHNSWRNEQYF
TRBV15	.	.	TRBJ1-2	TGTGCCACCAGCAGAGTAGGAGAAGATAACTATGGCTACACCTTC	CATSRVGEDNYGYTF
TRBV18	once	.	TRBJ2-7	TGTGCCAGCTCACCCCAGGGTGCGAACTACGAGCAGTACTTC	CASSPQGANYEQYF
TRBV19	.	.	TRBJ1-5	TGTGCCGGCCAGGCGTCCAATAATCAGCCCCAGCATTTT	CAGQASNNQPQHF
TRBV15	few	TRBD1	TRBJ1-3	TGTGCCACCAGCAGATGGCAGGGGGAAAGTCCTGGAAACACCATATATTTT	CATSRWQGESPGNTIYF
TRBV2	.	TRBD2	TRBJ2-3	TGTGCCAGCAGTGAGGCGGGGGGCCCCACAGATACGCAGTATTTT	CASSEAGGPTDTQYF
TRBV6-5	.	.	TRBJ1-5	TGTGCCAGCAGTTACAGGGGCTCTAATCAGCCCCAGCATTTT	CASSYRGSNQPQHF
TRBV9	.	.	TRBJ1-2	TGTGCCAGCAGCGTTCGGGGGAACTATGGCTACACCTTC	CASSVRGNYGYTF
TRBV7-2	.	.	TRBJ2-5	TGTGCCAGCAGCCCGAAGAGGAGGGAGACCCAGTACTTC	CASSPKRRETQYF
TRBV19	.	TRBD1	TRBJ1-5	TGTGCCAGTAGTCGGGGGATATCGACAGGGAATAGCAATCAGCCCCAGCATTTT	CASSRGISTGNSNQPQHF
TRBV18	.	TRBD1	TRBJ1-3	TGTGCCAGCTCACCGGGACAGTTACCCTCTGGAAACACCATATATTTT	CASSPGQLPSGNTIYF
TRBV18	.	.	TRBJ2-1	TGTGCCAGCTCACCATCTAGGGGGTCAAGTTCCTACAATGAGCAGTTCTTC	CASSPSRGSSSYNEQFF
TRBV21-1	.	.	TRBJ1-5	TGTGCCAGCAGCAAAGGGACAGGGAATCAGCCCCAGCATTTT	CASSKGTGNQPQHF
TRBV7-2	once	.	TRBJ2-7	TGTGCCAGCAGCTCCCAAACAGTGAGCTACGAGCAGTACTTC	CASSSQTVSYEQYF
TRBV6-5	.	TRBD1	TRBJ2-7	TGTGCCAGCAAAGGGGGCGGTCTAGGGAGGCAGTACTTC	CASKGGGLGRQYF
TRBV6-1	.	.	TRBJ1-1	TGTGCCAGCAGGATTACAGTGAACACTGAAGCTTTCTTT	CASRITVNTEAFF
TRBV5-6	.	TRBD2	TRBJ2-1	TGTGCCAGCAGCACAAGACTAGCGGGGAAATACAATGAGCAGTTCTTC	CASSTRLAGKYNEQFF